This T cell receptor (beta chain) came from a study of blood T cell repertoires in COVID-19. Overall study: The study drew acute and convalescent COVID-19 samples from the United States, Italy and Spain. PBMCs, B-cell-depleted T cells, or T cells were the source of the cDNA or gDNA that made up the material.

Per the original data handling: Amplification from reference gene primers served as the basis for estimated nucleated cell counts. The repertoire was sequenced with immunoSEQ multiplex PCR; TCRdb's copy has only in-frame clones and lacks some. The V and J calls and clone size come from that table; D and trimming were worked out from the DNA. The table lists just over 650,000 clones, approximately 90% of them singletons. V lost 4 bases, J lost 2 bases, and 1 base stayed unmatched. Germline assignment: CDR1 SEHNR and CDR2 FQNEAQ (reference sequence). The CDR3 is made up of 14 amino acids. This clone was seen just once.

This chain uses TRBV7-9 with TRBJ2-5; 10 bases line up with TRBD1. The receptor's source is a woman in her late teens or twenties with acute or convalescent COVID-19. Sequencing input: peripheral blood. The CDR3: CASSWTGGQETQYF. DNA of the CDR3: TGTGCCAGCAGCTGGACAGGGGGGCAAGAGACCCAGTACTTC.